Below, 12 T cell receptor beta chains from the same sample are listed, as sequenced in a study of shared clonotypes between healthy human individuals. Assay used: immunoSEQ multiplex PCR; TCRdb lists only in-frame clones, some missing. The sample shows roughly 500,000 clones, 95% to 97% of them seen only once. Material for sequencing was naive CD4+ T cells sorted from blood. Documented subset: CD45RA+ positively selected. Source of these receptors: a woman aged 30 to 39 in good health.

The V gene is TRBV15, the J gene TRBJ2-7, with 10 bases matching TRBD2. The ends lost 6 bases at V and 1 base at J; junction bases unmatched: 3. In germline, CDR1 is LNHNV, CDR2 YYDKDF (reference sequence). CDR3 length equals 14 residues. The CDR3 is CATRSSGSSYEQYF. The CDR3 nucleotides are TGTGCCACCAGATCTAGCGGGAGTTCCTACGAGCAGTACTTC.

The rearrangement links TRBV6-6 to TRBJ2-3; D remains unclear. Germline loops: CDR1 MNHNY, CDR2 SVGAGI (reference sequence). Deletions cut 0 bases from V and 5 bases from J, with 9 bases between. This CDR3 region has 14 residues. The CDR3 sequence is CASSYSRLGDTQYF. DNA of the CDR3: TGTGCCAGCAGTTACTCAAGGTTGGGAGATACGCAGTATTTT.

The V gene is TRBV5-1, the J gene TRBJ1-2; TRBD1 is a possible D gene (5 bases). CDR3 length: 16 amino acids. With 2 bases removed from V and 2 bases from J, the gap between germline ends came to 16 bases. The germline CDR1 and CDR2 sequences are SGHRS and YFSETQ. DNA for the CDR3: TGCGCCAGCAGCTTCGGGACCTCAGAGGGCAACTATGGCTACACCTTC. Its translation is CASSFGTSEGNYGYTF.

The chain has TRBV28 and TRBJ1-5, with no clear D. The CDR3 runs to 15 residues. The germline V gene has CDR1 MDHEN and CDR2 SYDVKM. Trimming pared 8 bases from V and 7 bases from J, leaving 21 bases between. CDR3 amino acids: CASGPQDPGRQPQHF. The CDR3 DNA sequence: TGTGCCAGCGGCCCTCAAGACCCCGGACGGCAGCCCCAGCATTTT.

The chain uses TRBV12-2 and TRBJ2-7; TRBD2, the table's D call, was not compared with the DNA. TRBV12-2 is a documented pseudogene. The CDR3 extends over 15 amino acids. The CDR3 coding sequence is TGTGCAAGTCGGACCGGGACTTCCTACTCCTACGAGCAGTACTTC. This sequence encodes CASRTGTSYSYEQYF.

The genes are TRBV28 and TRBJ1-3, with D unclear. The germline CDR1 and CDR2 sequences are MDHEN and SYDVKM. The CDR3 consists of 14 residues. The V end lost 5 bases, the J end lost 4 bases, and 12 bases lay between the germline ends. CDR3 in DNA: TGTGCCAGCAGTCAACCCTCTTTCGGAAACACCATATATTTT. Translated, it gives CASSQPSFGNTIYF.

Note on this clone: Additional DNA sequences in this sample encode the identical CDR3. The V and J genes are TRBV28 and TRBJ2-7; D remains unclear. In germline, CDR1 is MDHEN, CDR2 SYDVKM. V was cut by 5 bases and J by 3 bases, with 5 bases left in between. The CDR3 length is 11 residues. The CDR3 coding sequence is TGTGCCAGCAGTGTATACTACGAGCAGTACTTC. Its protein is CASSVYYEQYF.

The chain carries TRBV10-1 and TRBJ1-5; D unclear. The CDR3 extends over 13 amino acids. The germline V and J ends were trimmed by 5 bases and 1 base, with 6 bases remaining between them. Germline CDR1 WNHNN, CDR2 SYGVQD (reference sequence). CDR3 nucleotide sequence: TGCGCCAGCAGTCCGGACAGCAATCAGCCCCAGCATTTT. It translates to CASSPDSNQPQHF.

The chain combines TRBV10-3 with TRBJ2-7; the match to TRBD1 covers 9 bases. Per germline, CDR1 ENHRY and CDR2 SYGVKD. The CDR3 length is 16 residues. Trimming cost V 0 bases and J 2 bases; bases outside gene matches: 5. The CDR3 region is CAISESVGQGTYEQYF. The CDR3 DNA is TGTGCCATCAGTGAGTCGGTGGGACAGGGCACCTACGAGCAGTACTTC.

This chain links TRBV29-1 with TRBJ2-6, with TRBD1 matching over 9 bases. V was clipped by 6 bases and J by 2 bases; unmatched bases: 8. The germline CDR1 and CDR2 sequences are SQVTM and ANQGSEA. This CDR3 has 16 residues. CDR3 amino acids: CSVPTGGVTGANVLTF. CDR3 DNA sequence: TGCAGCGTACCGACAGGGGGTGTCACTGGGGCCAACGTCCTGACTTTC.

This sequence joins TRBV28 and TRBJ1-1; TRBD1 aligns across 8 bases. The germline V gene has CDR1 MDHEN and CDR2 SYDVKM. The V and J ends lost 6 bases and 0 bases, in that order; junction bases with no gene match: 6. The CDR3 is made up of 15 amino acids. The chain's CDR3 is CASRRQGTMNTEAFF. DNA of the CDR3: TGTGCCAGCAGGAGACAGGGGACTATGAACACTGAAGCTTTCTTT.

The V gene is TRBV5-1, the J gene TRBJ2-2; 9 positions match TRBD1. The CDR3 has 15 residues. Per germline, CDR1 SGHRS and CDR2 YFSETQ. J gave up 4 bases and V 6 bases, and 7 bases lay outside the gene matches. The CDR3 spells CASTNRGHGTGELFF. The CDR3 DNA reads as TGCGCCAGCACAAACAGGGGGCATGGCACCGGGGAGCTGTTTTTT.